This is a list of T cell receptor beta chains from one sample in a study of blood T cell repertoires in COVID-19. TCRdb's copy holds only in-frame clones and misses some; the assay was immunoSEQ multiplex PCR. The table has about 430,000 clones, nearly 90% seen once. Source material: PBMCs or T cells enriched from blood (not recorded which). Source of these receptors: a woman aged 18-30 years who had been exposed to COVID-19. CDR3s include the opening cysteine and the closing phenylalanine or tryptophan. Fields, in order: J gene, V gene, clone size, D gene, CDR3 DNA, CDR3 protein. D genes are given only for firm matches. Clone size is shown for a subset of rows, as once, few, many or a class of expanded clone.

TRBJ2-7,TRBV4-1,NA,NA,TGCGCCAGCAGCCAAGATCCGAGCGGAGCTTTCTACGAGCAGTACTTC,CASSQDPSGAFYEQYF
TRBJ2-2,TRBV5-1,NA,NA,TGCGCCAGCAGCTTGTACGAGGGGGACACCGGGGAGCTGTTTTTT,CASSLYEGDTGELFF
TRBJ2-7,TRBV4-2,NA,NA,TGTGCCAGCAGCCAAGGAGGCTCCTACGAGCAGTACTTC,CASSQGGSYEQYF
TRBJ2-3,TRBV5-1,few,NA,TGCGCCAGCAGCTTGGGGGACTTTACCACAGATACGCAGTATTTT,CASSLGDFTTDTQYF
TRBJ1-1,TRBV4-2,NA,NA,TGTGCCAGCAGCCAAGTTAGCACTGAAGCTTTCTTT,CASSQVSTEAFF
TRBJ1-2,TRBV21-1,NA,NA,TGTGCCAGCAGCAGGTCGGGGACAGGTAGCGCCGGCTACACCTTC,CASSRSGTGSAGYTF
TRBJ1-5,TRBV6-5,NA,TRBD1,TGTGCCAGCAGTTCCCGAGGGACAGGGTTAAATCAGCCCCAGCATTTT,CASSSRGTGLNQPQHF
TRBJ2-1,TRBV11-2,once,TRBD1,TGTGCCAGCAGCCCTCGGACAGGGCCAAGCTCCTACAATGAGCAGTTCTTC,CASSPRTGPSSYNEQFF
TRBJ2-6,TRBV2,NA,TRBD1,TGTGCCAGCAGTGGGACAGGGCTTAGCTCTGGGGCCAACGTCCTGACTTTC,CASSGTGLSSGANVLTF
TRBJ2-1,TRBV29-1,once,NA,TGCAGCGTTGGGAGGGGGCCCCCCTACAATGAGCAGTTCTTC,CSVGRGPPYNEQFF
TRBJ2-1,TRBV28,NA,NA,TGTGCCAGCAGTTGGGCCAGCACGGATGAGCAGTTCTTC,CASSWASTDEQFF
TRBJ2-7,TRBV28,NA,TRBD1,TGTGCCACCGCACCGGGACAGGGGTTGATCTACGAGCAGTACTTC,CATAPGQGLIYEQYF
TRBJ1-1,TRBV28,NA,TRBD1,TGTGCCAGCACCTGGACAGGGGGGGGGAGGACTGAAGCTTTCTTT,CASTWTGGGRTEAFF
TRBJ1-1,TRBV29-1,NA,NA,TGCAGCGGTCTAGAGACTGAAGCTTTCTTT,CSGLETEAFF
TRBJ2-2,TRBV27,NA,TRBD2,TGTGCCAGCAGTTTACTAGCGGGGCCGAACACCGGGGAGCTGTTTTTT,CASSLLAGPNTGELFF
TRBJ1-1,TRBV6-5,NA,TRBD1,TGTGCCAGCAGGGACGGGACAGTAAGGACTGAAGCTTTCTTT,CASRDGTVRTEAFF
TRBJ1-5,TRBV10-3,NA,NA,TGTGCCATCAGTGCCAACCGGGAAAGCAATCAGCCCCAGCATTTT,CAISANRESNQPQHF
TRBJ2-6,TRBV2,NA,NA,TGTGCCAGCAGGCTTACCGGGGTAGGGGCCAACGTCCTGACTTTC,CASRLTGVGANVLTF
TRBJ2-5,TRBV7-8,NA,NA,TGTGCCAGCAGCTTAACGACAGTCCAAGAGACCCAGTACTTC,CASSLTTVQETQYF
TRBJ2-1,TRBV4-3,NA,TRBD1,TGCGCCAGCAGCCAAGGGGACAGGGGATCCTACAATGAGCAGTTCTTC,CASSQGDRGSYNEQFF
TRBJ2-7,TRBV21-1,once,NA,TGTGCCAGCAGCAAAAAGGACTCGTCCTACGAGCAGTACTTC,CASSKKDSSYEQYF
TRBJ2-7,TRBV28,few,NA,TGTGCCAGCAGGCACCCAGGGTCCTACGAGCAGTACTTC,CASRHPGSYEQYF
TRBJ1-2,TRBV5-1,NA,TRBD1,TGCGCCAGCAGCCTGACAGGGGGGTTCGGCTACACCTTC,CASSLTGGFGYTF
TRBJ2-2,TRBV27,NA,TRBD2,TGTGCCAGCAGAGTGACTAGCGGGGGGGGAAACACCGGGGAGCTGTTTTTT,CASRVTSGGGNTGELFF
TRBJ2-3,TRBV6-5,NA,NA,TGTGCCAGCAGTAACGCAGCGTACGGGACAGATACGCAGTATTTT,CASSNAAYGTDTQYF
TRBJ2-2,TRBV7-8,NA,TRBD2,TGTGCCAGCAGCTTAGTAGTAGCGGGATCTACCGGGGAGCTGTTTTTT,CASSLVVAGSTGELFF